The T cell receptor beta chain under discussion was sequenced for a study of blood T cells in healthy people across ages. Primers used in a second PCR of about 6 to 11 cycles were a sample-barcoded 5' primer and a J-beta primer mix. TCRdb independently ran MiXCR on the 5' RACE reads; one entry per CDR3 protein. The sample yields about 1,600,000 distinct CDR3 sequences, 42% seen once. A minimum of 7 million PBMCs was isolated per sample. Germline CDR1 MNHEY, CDR2 SVGAGI. The V end lost 0 bases, the J end lost 0 bases, and 6 bases lay between the germline ends. The CDR3 extends over 15 amino acids. The receptor was derived from a woman aged 18-29 years in good health. V usage is TRBV6-5 and J usage is TRBJ2-1; D perhaps matches TRBD2 (6 bases). Material for sequencing was blood. The DNA for the CDR3 is TGTGCCAGCAGTTACTCGCGGGACTCCTACAATGAGCAGTTCTTC. It is translated as CASSYSRDSYNEQFF.